A selection of T cell receptor beta chains follows, all from one sample in a study of T cell changes during pregnancy in multiple sclerosis. The data were produced by immunoSEQ multiplex PCR, yet TCRdb's version contains in-frame clones alone and is incomplete. The sample yields fewer than 85,000 clones, 85% to 95% seen once. The sample in question was peripheral blood, obtained before pregnancy. The origin of the receptors is a female donor with multiple sclerosis, enrolled in a pregnancy study. Each CDR3 is given with its conserved first and last residue. D genes are given only for firm matches. Expanded clones get a size class; other rows say once, few or many, or leave the size out.

d_gene,v_gene,j_gene,abundance,CDR3aa,CDR3nt
TRBD1,TRBV25-1,TRBJ2-3,.,CASRKDRGWGTDTQYF,TGTGCCAGCCGAAAAGACAGGGGTTGGGGAACAGATACGCAGTATTTT
TRBD2,TRBV7-8,TRBJ2-3,.,CASSPLGLAGSGTQYF,TGTGCCAGCAGCCCACTAGGGCTAGCGGGAAGTGGTACGCAGTATTTT
TRBD2,TRBV19,TRBJ2-3,.,CASMRSGRSTDTQYF,TGTGCCAGTATGAGGAGCGGGAGGAGCACAGATACGCAGTATTTT
.,TRBV6-1,TRBJ2-4,.,CASSEAYYGAKNIQYF,TGTGCCAGCAGTGAAGCATACTATGGGGCCAAAAACATTCAGTACTTC
.,TRBV5-1,TRBJ2-5,.,CASSLASEETQYF,TGCGCCAGCAGCTTGGCTAGCGAGGAGACCCAGTACTTC
.,TRBV6-5,TRBJ1-1,.,CASSPSREPGTEAFF,TGTGCCAGCAGCCCCTCGAGAGAACCGGGCACTGAAGCTTTCTTT
.,TRBV5-5,TRBJ1-3,.,CASRIPGSGNTIYF,TGTGCCAGCAGGATTCCAGGATCTGGAAACACCATATATTTT
.,TRBV7-3,TRBJ2-1,.,CASSLEVSSYNEQFF,TGTGCCAGCAGCTTAGAGGTTAGCTCCTACAATGAGCAGTTCTTC
TRBD1,TRBV2,TRBJ2-4,.,CARLGDRRKGQSIQYF,TGTGCCAGACTGGGGGACAGGAGAAAAGGGCAAAGCATTCAGTACTTC
TRBD2,TRBV6-4,TRBJ2-1,.,CASKRLAESSYNEQFF,TGTGCCAGCAAACGACTAGCGGAAAGCTCCTACAATGAGCAGTTCTTC
TRBD2,TRBV4-3,TRBJ2-4,few,CASSQEEGSGSNIQYF,TGCGCCAGCAGCCAAGAAGAAGGGAGCGGGAGTAACATTCAGTACTTC
.,TRBV7-2,TRBJ2-7,.,CASSLGLASSYEQYF,TGTGCCAGCAGCTTAGGGCTAGCGTCCTCCTACGAGCAGTACTTC
.,TRBV6-5,TRBJ2-7,once,CASSYLASYEQYF,TGTGCCAGCAGTTACTTAGCGAGCTACGAGCAGTACTTC
.,TRBV5-6,TRBJ1-1,few,CASSFMRFTEAFF,TGTGCCAGCAGCTTTATGAGGTTCACTGAAGCTTTCTTT
.,TRBV4-2,TRBJ2-3,medium-sized,CASNPGWASDTQYF,TGTGCCAGCAACCCCGGATGGGCCTCAGATACGCAGTATTTT
.,TRBV19,TRBJ2-7,.,CASSARARETDEQYF,TGTGCCAGTAGTGCCCGCGCCCGGGAGACGGACGAGCAGTACTTC
.,TRBV7-2,TRBJ1-2,once,CASSFMQGHGYTF,TGTGCCAGCAGCTTTATGCAGGGCCATGGCTACACCTTC